The rows below give T cell receptor beta chains drawn from one sample of a study of shared clonotypes between healthy human individuals. This table comes from immunoSEQ multiplex PCR, and its TCRdb copy is limited to in-frame clones, with some not included. The sample has fewer than 650,000 clones, around three quarters seen once; the top ten hold around 11%. The sequencing sample was made of PBMCs. Receptors were obtained from a middle-aged woman in good health. Some clones in this sample may be carry-over from other donors' samples. Both conserved end residues are part of each CDR3. D genes are given only for firm matches. Clone size appears in some rows only: once, few, many, or a class for an expanded clone.

J	D	size	V	DNA	CDR3
TRBJ2-3	TRBD1	few	TRBV2	TGTGCCAGCAAGGGGGCCGCAGATACGCAGTATTTT	CASKGAADTQYF
TRBJ1-5	NA	few	TRBV10-3	TGTGCCATCAGTGAGTACGGGGTAGGCAATCAGCCCCAGCATTTT	CAISEYGVGNQPQHF
TRBJ2-3	NA	NA	TRBV12-5	TGTGCTAGTGGTTTGGGTTGGGGCGGGAGCACAGATACGCAGTATTTT	CASGLGWGGSTDTQYF
TRBJ2-2	NA	many	TRBV6-1	TGTGCCAGCAGTGAATGGACTACGAACACCGGGGAGCTGTTTTTT	CASSEWTTNTGELFF
TRBJ2-3	NA	NA	TRBV19	TGTGCCAGTAGTCCGAATCAGGTCGGACTCACAGATACGCAGTATTTT	CASSPNQVGLTDTQYF
TRBJ1-2	NA	few	TRBV7-2	TGTGCCAGCAGCTTCGATCCCGGGAGCGCTGGCTACACCTTC	CASSFDPGSAGYTF
TRBJ2-2	NA	NA	TRBV7-3	TGTGCCAGCAGCGCAACCGGGCCAGCAACCGGGGAGCTGTTTTTT	CASSATGPATGELFF
TRBJ1-5	NA	once	TRBV11-3	TGTGCCAGCAGCTTACGGTCGGCGTATGGTCCCCAGCATTTT	CASSLRSAYGPQHF
TRBJ2-3	TRBD2	NA	TRBV28	TGTGCCTCCAAGGAGGGAGGGACGGGCACAGATACGCAGTATTTT	CASKEGGTGTDTQYF
TRBJ2-3	NA	NA	TRBV7-7	TGTGCTAGCAGCTTAGATTTACGCACAGATACGCAGTATTTT	CASSLDLRTDTQYF
TRBJ1-6	NA	NA	TRBV28	TGTGCCAGCAAGAGGGACCCAAATTCACCCCTCCACTTT	CASKRDPNSPLHF
TRBJ1-2	NA	NA	TRBV5-6	TGTGCCAGCAGCGCGGATTTTGGAGGAGGCTACACCTTC	CASSADFGGGYTF
TRBJ2-1	NA	few	TRBV10-2	TGCGCCAGCAGTGGACAGGAGTTCTTC	CASSGQEFF
TRBJ1-2	TRBD1	NA	TRBV10-2	TGCGCCAGCAGTGAAGGAGGGGGCAGGGGCTACACCTTC	CASSEGGGRGYTF
TRBJ2-1	NA	NA	TRBV29-1	TGCAGCACCGTTCTCAGCTCCTACAATGAGCAGTTCTTC	CSTVLSSYNEQFF
TRBJ2-5	NA	NA	TRBV5-1	TGCGCCAGCAGCCCACGGGGTGACCAAGAGACCCAGTACTTC	CASSPRGDQETQYF
TRBJ2-5	NA	NA	TRBV21-1	TGTGCCAGCAGCCAAAAAAAACCGGGACAGGGAAAAGAGACCCAGTACTTC	CASSQKKPGQGKETQYF
TRBJ2-5	NA	NA	TRBV18	TGTGCCAGCTCACCCACCTGGACACCAGAGACCCAGTACTTC	CASSPTWTPETQYF
TRBJ2-7	NA	NA	TRBV9	TGTGCCAGCAGCGTAGGGCCTCAGGGGTCTATAACCTACGAGCAGTACTTC	CASSVGPQGSITYEQYF
TRBJ2-5	TRBD2	NA	TRBV28	TGTGCCAGCAGTGGGGAGGCTAGCGGGACCCAAGAGACCCAGTACTTC	CASSGEASGTQETQYF
TRBJ2-2	NA	NA	TRBV5-1	TGCGCCAGCAGCCCCCGCGGGTGGGGGGCCTCGAACACCGGGGAGCTGTTTTTT	CASSPRGWGASNTGELFF
TRBJ1-1	NA	NA	TRBV11-2	TGTGCCAGCAGCTCGACCGGGGCGGACACTGAAGCTTTCTTT	CASSSTGADTEAFF
TRBJ2-7	TRBD2	NA	TRBV28	TGTGCCAGCAGTTTCCCGGCTAGCGGGAGAGGTGGAGGCTACGAGCAGTACTTC	CASSFPASGRGGGYEQYF
TRBJ2-7	TRBD2	few	TRBV6-6	TGTGCCAGCAGCAAACTAGCGGGGGAGAGATACGAGCAGTACTTC	CASSKLAGERYEQYF
TRBJ1-2	NA	NA	TRBV30	TGTGCCTGGAGTGTACGATTGGCTGGCTACACCTTC	CAWSVRLAGYTF
TRBJ2-7	NA	NA	TRBV2	TGTGCCATCATGGATTCCTACTACGAGCAGTACTTC	CAIMDSYYEQYF
TRBJ1-4	TRBD1	few	TRBV12-5	TGTGCTAGTGGGTCACAGGGGACTAATGAAAAACTGTTTTTT	CASGSQGTNEKLFF
TRBJ1-4	TRBD1	few	TRBV28	TGTGCCAGCAGTTTTATTTCACTAGGGGGCATGTCTAATGAAAAACTGTTTTTT	CASSFISLGGMSNEKLFF
TRBJ2-7	NA	NA	TRBV18	TGTGCCAGCTCACCAGGGACGGAGACCTACGAGCAGTACTTC	CASSPGTETYEQYF
TRBJ2-2	NA	once	TRBV10-3	TGTGCCATCAGTGAGGCTAGCGACACCGGGGAGCTGTTTTTT	CAISEASDTGELFF
TRBJ1-5	NA	NA	TRBV5-1	TGCGCCAGCAGCTTGTGGGCGGGGGACAATCAGCCCCAGCATTTT	CASSLWAGDNQPQHF
TRBJ1-2	TRBD1	NA	TRBV18	TGTGCCAGCTCACCAGGGACAGGGGGAAGTCATGGCTACACCTTC	CASSPGTGGSHGYTF
TRBJ2-7	TRBD1	NA	TRBV2	TGTGCCAGCAGTGGTGGACAGGGGGAGGGCTACGAGCAGTACTTC	CASSGGQGEGYEQYF
TRBJ2-7	TRBD2	NA	TRBV6-1	TGTGCCAGCAAGGTCGGCGGCGGGAGCTACGAGCAGTACTTC	CASKVGGGSYEQYF
TRBJ1-4	NA	NA	TRBV2	TGTGCCAGCAGTGAAGCGAGTCAGGGGTGGGAAAAACTGTTTTTT	CASSEASQGWEKLFF
TRBJ2-7	TRBD1	NA	TRBV2	TGTGCCAGAAGTGGGGCAGGGGGCTCCTACGAGCAGTACTTC	CARSGAGGSYEQYF
TRBJ2-3	TRBD2	NA	TRBV4-3	TGCGCCAGCAGCGCGAGGACTAGCGGGAGCTTCGATACGCAGTATTTT	CASSARTSGSFDTQYF
TRBJ2-2	TRBD2	NA	TRBV7-3	TGTGCCAGCAGCTTAATGCTAGCGGGAGTCGGGGAGCTGTTTTTT	CASSLMLAGVGELFF
TRBJ1-1	TRBD1	NA	TRBV29-1	TGCAGCGTCAAGACAGGGATGGACACTGAAGCTTTCTTT	CSVKTGMDTEAFF
TRBJ2-4	NA	few	TRBV27	TGTGCCAGCAGCTTGACTAGAGCCAAAAACATTCAGTACTTC	CASSLTRAKNIQYF
TRBJ2-5	TRBD2	NA	TRBV12-5	TGTGCTAGTGGGTCTAGCGGGGCAGAGACCCAGTACTTC	CASGSSGAETQYF
TRBJ1-3	NA	NA	TRBV5-1	TGCGCCAGCAGCTTGGTTGGGATTGGAAACACCATATATTTT	CASSLVGIGNTIYF
TRBJ2-1	TRBD2	NA	TRBV18	TGTGCCAGCTCACCGCCAGGGACTAGCGGGAGCAATGAGCAGTTCTTC	CASSPPGTSGSNEQFF
TRBJ2-5	TRBD2	few	TRBV28	TGTGCCAGCAGCGGGGGGGGCGCGGGCCAAGAGACCCAGTACTTC	CASSGGGAGQETQYF
TRBJ2-6	NA	NA	TRBV4-3	TGCGCCAGCAGCTATGACTTGGCGGGGGCCAACGTCCTGACTTTC	CASSYDLAGANVLTF
TRBJ2-1	TRBD2	NA	TRBV10-1	TGCGCCACCCGGGGAGGGCCTGGATGGAATGAGCAGTTCTTC	CATRGGPGWNEQFF